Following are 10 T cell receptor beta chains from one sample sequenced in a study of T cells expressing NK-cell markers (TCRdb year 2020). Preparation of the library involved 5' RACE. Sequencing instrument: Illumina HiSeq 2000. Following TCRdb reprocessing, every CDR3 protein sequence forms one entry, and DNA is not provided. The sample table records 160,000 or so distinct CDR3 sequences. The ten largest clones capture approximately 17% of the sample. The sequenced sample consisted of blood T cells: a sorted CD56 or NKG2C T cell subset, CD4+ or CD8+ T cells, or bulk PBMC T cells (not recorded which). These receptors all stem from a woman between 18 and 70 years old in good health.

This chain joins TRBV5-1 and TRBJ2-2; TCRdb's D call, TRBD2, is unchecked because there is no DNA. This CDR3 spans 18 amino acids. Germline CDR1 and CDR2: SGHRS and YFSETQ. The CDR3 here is CASSAMPGLAAGTGELFF.

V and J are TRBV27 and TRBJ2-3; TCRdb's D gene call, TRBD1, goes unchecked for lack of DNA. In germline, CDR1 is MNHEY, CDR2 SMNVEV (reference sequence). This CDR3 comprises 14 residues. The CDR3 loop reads CASREGGWEGTQYF.

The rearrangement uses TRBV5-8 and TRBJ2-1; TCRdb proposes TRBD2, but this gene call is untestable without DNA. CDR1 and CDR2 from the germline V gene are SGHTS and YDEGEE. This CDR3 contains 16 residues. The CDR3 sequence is CASSLEGLSSYNEQFF.

The chain's CDR3 is CASSLVSGTGGYEQYF. The chain uses TRBV11-2 and TRBJ2-7; TCRdb's D call of TRBD1 is untestable without DNA. CDR3 length equals 16 residues. The germline CDR1 and CDR2 sequences are SGHAT and FQNNGV.

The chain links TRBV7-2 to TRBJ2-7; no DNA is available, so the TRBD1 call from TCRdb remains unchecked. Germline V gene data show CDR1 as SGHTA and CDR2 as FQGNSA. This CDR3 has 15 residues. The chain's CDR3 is CASSLGQGSSYEQYF.

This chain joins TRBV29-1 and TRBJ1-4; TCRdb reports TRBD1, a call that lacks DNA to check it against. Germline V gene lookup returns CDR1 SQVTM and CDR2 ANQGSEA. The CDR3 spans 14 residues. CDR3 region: CSVNTGARNEKLFF.

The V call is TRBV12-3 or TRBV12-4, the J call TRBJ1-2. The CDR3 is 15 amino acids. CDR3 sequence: CASSPNLGLRYGYTF.

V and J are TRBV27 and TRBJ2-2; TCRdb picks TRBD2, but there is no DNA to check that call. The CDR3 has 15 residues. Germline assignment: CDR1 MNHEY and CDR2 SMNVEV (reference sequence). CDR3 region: CASSFLPRRTGELFF.

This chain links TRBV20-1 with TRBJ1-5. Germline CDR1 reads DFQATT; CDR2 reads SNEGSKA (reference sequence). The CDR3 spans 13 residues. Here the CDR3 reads CSAGGRMRKPQHF.

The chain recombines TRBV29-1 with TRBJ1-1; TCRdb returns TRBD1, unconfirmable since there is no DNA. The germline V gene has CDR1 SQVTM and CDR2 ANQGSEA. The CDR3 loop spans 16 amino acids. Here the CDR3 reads CSALARGGVRNTEAFF.